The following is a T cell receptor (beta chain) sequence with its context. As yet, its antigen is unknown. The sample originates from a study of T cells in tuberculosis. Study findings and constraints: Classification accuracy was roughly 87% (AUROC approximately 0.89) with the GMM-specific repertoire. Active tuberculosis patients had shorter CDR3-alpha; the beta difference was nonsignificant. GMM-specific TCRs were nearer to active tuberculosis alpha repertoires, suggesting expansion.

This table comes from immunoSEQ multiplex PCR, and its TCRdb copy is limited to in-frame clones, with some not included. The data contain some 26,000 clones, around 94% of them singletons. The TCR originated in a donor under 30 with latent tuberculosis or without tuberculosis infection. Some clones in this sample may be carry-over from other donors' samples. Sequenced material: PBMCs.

The DNA of the CDR3 is TGTGCCAGCAGCGGATACCGGGACAGAAAAAACATTCAGTACTTC. Protein sequence: CASSGYRDRKNIQYF. The chain has TRBV9 and TRBJ2-4, with TRBD1 matching over 7 bases. CDR3 size: 15 residues. V shed 3 bases and J 4 bases; nucleotides not matched to a gene: 7. Germline loops: CDR1 SGDLS, CDR2 YYNGEE.